This T cell receptor (beta chain) was captured in a study of radiation and T cells in renal cell carcinoma (dated by TCRdb to about 2020). For context, the study as a whole: In total, 50 to 55 samples underwent TCR beta sequencing: 25 or so tumors plus 27 peripheral blood samples. Across all 50 or so samples, under 5,000,000 unique CDR3 nucleotide sequences, encoding 2,658,974 unique CDR3 amino acid sequences, were identified. The last blood draw occurred 4 weeks after radiation, at the same time as nephrectomy.

Results the study describes overall, beyond this receptor: An increase in top tumor clonotypes in blood was observed from baseline to 2 weeks post-radiation, followed by contraction by 4 weeks, which was taken to suggest transient expansion of tumor-resident clones. Because pretreatment tumor biopsies were not available, the study could not determine whether clonotypes were already present within the tumor at baseline. Because the trial had a single-armed design, the trial could not examine how radiation dose or scheduling affected the TCR repertoire. Dynamics of the blood repertoire were not tracked past 4 weeks after treatment.

The germline V gene gives CDR1 as SQVTM and CDR2 as ANQGSEA. The CDR3 starts with the cysteine, ends with the phenylalanine, and has 13 residues. The only DNA kept is the CDR3, 39 bases in frame from the first base. Trimmed from V: 8 bases; trimmed from J: 4 bases; junction bases lacking a gene match: 9. Note on this clone: Its antigen has not been determined. Base qualities are not provided; no much larger clone lies one nucleotide away.

The label giving this sample's time point can be read as: blood 4 weeks post-SBRT, at nephrectomy. Read against the paper, the sample's treatment or condition label means: 15 Gy SBRT to primary tumor, nephrectomy 4 weeks later. The samples were obtained from a clinical trial, where primary renal cell carcinomas were treated with 15 Gy stereotactic body radiation therapy and then removed by nephrectomy 4 weeks afterward. To follow tumor-enriched clonotypes, serial peripheral blood was collected from radiation-treated patients at baseline and at 2 weeks and 4 weeks after SBRT. Every patient had renal cell carcinoma of clear cell pathology. The QIAamp DNA Blood Mini Kit (Qiagen) was used to prepare genomic DNA for TCR sequencing. Only samples passing all quality control checks were included in the analyses. Following the manufacturer's recommendations, the immunoSEQ kit was used to generate TCR beta libraries from genomic DNA. To prepare libraries, a first multiplex PCR with proprietary primers was run, followed by a second PCR that added unique barcodes, and a bead cleanup was done after each round. A kit-provided positive control reaction and a negative control reaction were included in every sample batch. The final libraries were assessed on an Agilent 4200 TapeStation D1000 ScreenTape, pooled by volume, and quantified by qPCR. Sequencing ran on an Illumina NextSeq500 with a MidOutput 150-cycle cartridge, using 156 Read1 and 15 Index1 cycles with kit custom primers. The pooled library was loaded at 0.95 to 1 pM with around 20% PhiX control spiked in. The original methods were these. The vendor-processed data were analyzed in R, and a clonotype was defined as all T cells that share the same CDR3 nucleotide sequence. In the clone abundance analyses, frequencies were normalized to the 10,000 most abundant clones in each sample. Public T cell clones, which averaged fewer than five per sample, were excluded before analysis. Tumor-enriched clonotypes and baseline blood-enriched clonotypes were defined as those with an abundance difference of at least 32-fold between compartments. A beta-binomial differential abundance model was used to identify clonotypes that expanded or contracted between blood time points. Tumor-blood repertoire similarity was measured with the Baroni-Urbani and Buser coefficient, and groups were compared using two-tailed Wilcoxon tests in R. In TCRdb, the immuneACCESS table is reduced to in-frame sequences with V and J assigned. These tables do not hold every clone; where another copy was compared, an unresolved V gene accounts for under half, and the others remain unexplained. V and J calls and clone size come straight from that table; D and trimming were deduced from the DNA. This sample gives about 86,000 clones in total; about 85% of them show up just once. Together, the top ten hold approximately 8.8% of the sample.

The TCR comes from a man over 45 with renal cell carcinoma. Rearrangement joined TRBV29-1 to TRBJ2-5; TRBD2 matches 8 bases in the middle. Sequences were derived from blood, sampled from a patient whose treatment included radiotherapy and nephrectomy. DNA sequence: TGCAGCCTCATCGGGCTAGCGGGAGAGACCCAGTACTTC. It translates as CSLIGLAGETQYF.